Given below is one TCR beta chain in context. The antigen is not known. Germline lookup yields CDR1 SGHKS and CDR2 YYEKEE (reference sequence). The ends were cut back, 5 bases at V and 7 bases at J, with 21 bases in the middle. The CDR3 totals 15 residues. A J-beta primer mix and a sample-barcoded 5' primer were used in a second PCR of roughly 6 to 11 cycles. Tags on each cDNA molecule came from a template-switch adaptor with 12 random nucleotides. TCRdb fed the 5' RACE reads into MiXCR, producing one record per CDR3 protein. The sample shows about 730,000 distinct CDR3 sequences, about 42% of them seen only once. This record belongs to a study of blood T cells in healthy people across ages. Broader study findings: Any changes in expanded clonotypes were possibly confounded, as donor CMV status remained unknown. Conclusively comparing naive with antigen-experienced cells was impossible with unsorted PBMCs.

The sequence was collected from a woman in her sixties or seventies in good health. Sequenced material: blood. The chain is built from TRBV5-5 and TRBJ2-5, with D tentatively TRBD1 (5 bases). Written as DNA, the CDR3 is TGTGCCAGCAGTCACAACCAGGGTAACACAGGGACCCAGTACTTC. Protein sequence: CASSHNQGNTGTQYF.